One and the same sample provided the 18 T cell receptor beta chains below, sequenced in a study of cytomegalovirus exposure and HLA in healthy donors. 13 Jbeta primers and 60 Vbeta primers were used for the PCR. The data were produced by immunoSEQ multiplex PCR, yet TCRdb's version contains in-frame clones alone and is incomplete. The sample lists approximately 120,000 clones, approximately 75% occurring once. Specimen: PBMCs. These receptors came from a woman between 45 and 60 years old in good health and CMV-seronegative.

The chain couples TRBV28 to TRBJ1-2, with 8 bases matching TRBD1. The CDR3 consists of 15 residues. The germline V gene has CDR1 MDHEN and CDR2 SYDVKM. Unmatched junction bases numbered 13, after V lost 5 bases and J lost 8 bases. CDR3 protein: CASSPPTDRGRGYTF. Here the CDR3 DNA reads TGTGCCAGCAGTCCACCTACCGACAGGGGAAGAGGCTACACCTTC.

V gene TRBV11-3 combines with J gene TRBJ1-3; TRBD1 agrees at 9 bases. The trim removed 5 bases at V and 4 bases at J, leaving 18 bases unmatched. The CDR3 is 19 residues long. Germline loops: CDR1 SGHNT, CDR2 YENEEA. This chain's CDR3 is CASSPRRGTGKKRGNTIYF. The CDR3 region has the DNA TGTGCCAGCAGCCCACGACGGGGGACAGGGAAGAAAAGAGGAAACACCATATATTTT. The entire variable domain, with the rest obtained from reference TRBV11-3 and TRBJ1-3, is as follows: EAGVVQSPRYKIIEKKQPVAFWCNPISGHNTLYWYLQNLGQGPELLIRYENEEAVDDSQLPKDRFSAERLKGVDSTLKIQPAELGDSAVYLCASSPRRGTGKKRGNTIYFGEGSWLTVV.

This chain joins TRBV5-1 and TRBJ2-5; D is possibly TRBD2 (6 bases). The CDR3 has 15 residues. Germline lookup yields CDR1 SGHRS and CDR2 YFSETQ. The ends were cut back, 4 bases at V and 2 bases at J, with 15 bases in the middle. The CDR3 sequence is CASSPRGLIQETQYF. The CDR3 bases are TGCGCCAGCAGCCCCCGGGGGTTAATACAAGAGACCCAGTACTTC.

This chain uses TRBV4-3 with TRBJ1-3, with TRBD1 as a possible D gene (5 bases). V lost 0 bases to trimming and J lost 7 bases, with 13 bases between them. In germline, CDR1 is LGHNA, CDR2 YSLEER. The CDR3 consists of 15 residues. CDR3 residues: CASSQEIGDYNTIYF. In nucleotides, the CDR3 is TGCGCCAGCAGCCAAGAGATAGGGGATTACAACACCATATATTTT.

In the case of this clone: One end of the junction fails to match germline, which may point to a read error. The chain is built from TRBV25-1 and TRBJ1-6, with 8 bases identical to TRBD1. The length of the CDR3 is 15 residues. CDR1 and CDR2 (germline): MGHDK, SYGVNS. This CDR3 reads CASSEYGQGDSPLHF. DNA for the CDR3: TGTGCCAGCAGCGAATATGGACAGGGCGATTCACCCCTCCACTTT. Using reference TRBV25-1 and TRBJ1-6 for the parts outside the CDR3, the full variable domain is EADIYQTPRYLVIGTGKKITLECSQTMGHDKMYWYQQDPGMELHLIHYSYGVNSTEKGDLSSESTVSRIRTEHFPLTLESARPSHTSQYLCASSEYGQGDSPLHFGNGTRLTVT.

This clone was detected only once. The rearrangement links TRBV28 to TRBJ2-7; 12 nucleotides match TRBD2. Trimming removed 6 bases from V and 2 bases from J; junction bases left unmatched: 5. This CDR3 comprises 15 residues. CDR1 is MDHEN, CDR2 SYDVKM, per germline. The DNA of the CDR3 is TGTGCCAGCAGGACTAGCGGGAGTTTCACCTACGAGCAGTACTTC. This translates into CASRTSGSFTYEQYF.

The rearrangement links TRBV29-1 to TRBJ1-2; 8 positions agree with TRBD1. The CDR3 extends over 11 amino acids. V lost 5 bases and J lost 6; bases outside the gene matches: 2. Looked up from germline, CDR1 is SQVTM and CDR2 is ANQGSEA. The CDR3 loop is CSVPGGDGYTF. CDR3 nucleotides: TGCAGCGTTCCAGGGGGCGATGGCTACACCTTC.

This clone has only one observation. The V gene is TRBV19, the J gene TRBJ2-5; 8 nucleotides line up with TRBD1. V trimming: 5 bases; J trimming: 4 bases; junction bases outside the gene matches: 6. CDR3 length equals 14 residues. Germline-derived CDR1 and CDR2 are LNHDA and SQIVND (reference sequence). The CDR3 DNA reads TGTGCCAGTAGTGTGACAGGGGCGGTAGAGACCCAGTACTTC. As protein: CASSVTGAVETQYF.

The chain employs TRBV5-4 and TRBJ2-5, with a weak D call TRBD2 (5 bases). CDR1 and CDR2 (germline): SGHNT, YYREEE (reference sequence). The V end lost 4 bases, the J end lost 5 bases, and 18 bases lay between the germline ends. The CDR3 runs 15 residues. The CDR3 loop is CASSTQQATGETQYF. The CDR3 nucleotides read TGTGCCAGCAGCACCCAGCAGGCGACGGGGGAGACCCAGTACTTC.

This clone appeared a single time. This chain uses TRBV10-3 with TRBJ2-5; 10 nucleotides align to TRBD2. The end of the DNA fits TRBJ2-7 better, so the J call may be wrong. This CDR3 comprises 14 residues. Germline V gives CDR1 ENHRY, CDR2 SYGVKD. This chain's CDR3 is CASAGASGSYEQYF. CDR3 nucleotides: TGTGCCAGCGCCGGGGCTAGCGGGAGTTACGAGCAGTACTTC.

This clone was observed a single time. The CDR3 spells CASSLGQLPGSEQYF. The CDR3 DNA reads as TGTGCCAGCAGCCTGGGACAGCTCCCTGGATCCGAGCAGTACTTC. This chain uses TRBV7-9 with TRBJ2-5, with 7 bases lining up with TRBD1. The DNA end is a closer match to TRBJ2-7, so the J assignment may be wrong. Germline V gene sequence: CDR1 SEHNR, CDR2 FQNEAQ (reference sequence). The CDR3 totals 15 residues.

This rearrangement joins TRBV7-8 to TRBJ2-1; 11 bases map to TRBD2. Germline trimming cut 3 bases from V and 4 bases from J; bases unmatched to any gene: 5. Germline-derived CDR1 and CDR2 are SGHVS and FQNEAQ. The CDR3 extends over 16 amino acids. The CDR3 sequence: CASSFPGLADYNEQFF. DNA of the CDR3: TGTGCCAGCAGCTTTCCGGGACTAGCGGATTACAATGAGCAGTTCTTC.

Remarks on this clone: The same CDR3 also results from other DNA sequences found in this sample. The V call is TRBV7-3, the J call TRBJ2-1, with TRBD2 identical over 9 bases. CDR3 length: 15 amino acids. The germline CDR1 and CDR2 sequences are SGHTA and FQGTGA. Trimming cost V 4 bases and J 7 bases; bases outside gene matches: 8. The CDR3 here is CASSSIAGARNEQFF. The CDR3 nucleotides read TGTGCCAGCAGCTCCATAGCGGGAGCTCGTAATGAGCAGTTCTTC.

This clone was counted a few times. The V call is TRBV4-2, the J call TRBJ2-3; D may be TRBD2 (6 bases). The CDR3 sequence is 16 residues long. V dropped 2 bases and J dropped 4 bases, with 16 bases sitting between them. Germline assignment: CDR1 LGHNA and CDR2 YNFKEQ. CDR3 residues: CASSQQRLAEADTQYF. For the CDR3, the DNA is TGTGCCAGCAGCCAACAACGATTAGCGGAGGCAGATACGCAGTATTTT.

The chain combines TRBV7-2 with TRBJ2-3; 8 bases align to TRBD2. Germline values: CDR1 SGHTA, CDR2 FQGNSA. The J segment lost 3 bases and the V segment lost 4 bases, leaving 6 bases of the junction unmatched. CDR3 length equals 15 residues. The CDR3 coding sequence is TGTGCCAGCAGCTACCGGACTAGCAGGACAGATACGCAGTATTTT. It translates to CASSYRTSRTDTQYF.

This sequence joins TRBV7-9 and TRBJ1-1, with TRBD1 identical over 10 bases. The CDR3 sequence is 15 residues long. CDR1 SEHNR and CDR2 FQNEAQ come from the germline V gene (reference sequence). With V trimmed by 1 base and J by 4 bases, 3 bases remained unmatched. The CDR3 nucleotides are TGTGCCAGCAGCTTAGGGACAGGGGGTTTCACTGAAGCTTTCTTT. Amino acids: CASSLGTGGFTEAFF.

This clone came up a few times. The chain combines TRBV2 with TRBJ2-6; TRBD1 might be the D (7 bases). Trimming took off 4 bases at V and 1 base at J, with 11 bases between the two ends. CDR1 and CDR2 (germline): SNHLY, FYNNEI. The CDR3 runs to 16 residues. The CDR3 sequence is CASSGAGGSGANVLTF. CDR3 DNA sequence: TGTGCCAGCAGTGGGGCAGGGGGGTCTGGGGCCAACGTCCTGACTTTC.

This chain uses TRBV2 with TRBJ1-5; D call uncertain. The CDR3 is 12 residues long. Trimming took off 3 bases at V and 6 bases at J, with 6 bases between the two ends. Germline V gives CDR1 SNHLY, CDR2 FYNNEI. This chain's CDR3 is CASSDLSQPQHF. Written as DNA, the CDR3 is TGTGCCAGCAGTGATCTGTCTCAGCCCCAGCATTTT.